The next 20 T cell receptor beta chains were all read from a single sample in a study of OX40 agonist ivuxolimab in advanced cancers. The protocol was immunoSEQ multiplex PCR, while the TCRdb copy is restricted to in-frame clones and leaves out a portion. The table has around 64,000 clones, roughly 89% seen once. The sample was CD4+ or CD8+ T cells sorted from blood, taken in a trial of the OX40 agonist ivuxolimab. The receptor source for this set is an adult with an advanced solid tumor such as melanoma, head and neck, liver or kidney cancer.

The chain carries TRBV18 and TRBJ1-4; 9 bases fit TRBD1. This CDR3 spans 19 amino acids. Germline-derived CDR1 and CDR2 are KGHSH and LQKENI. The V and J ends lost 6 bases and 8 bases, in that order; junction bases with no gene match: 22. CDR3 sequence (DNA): TGTGCCAGCTCCCCCCGACGCGGACAGGGGCCCCTTAATGAGGAAAAACTGTTTTTT. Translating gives CASSPRRGQGPLNEEKLFF. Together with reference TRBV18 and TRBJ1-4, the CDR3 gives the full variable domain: NAGVMQNPRHLVRRRGQEARLRCSPMKGHSHVYWYRQLPEEGLKFMVYLQKENIIDESGMPKERFSAEFPKEGPSILRIQQVVRGDSAAYFCASSPRRGQGPLNEEKLFFGSGTQLSVL.

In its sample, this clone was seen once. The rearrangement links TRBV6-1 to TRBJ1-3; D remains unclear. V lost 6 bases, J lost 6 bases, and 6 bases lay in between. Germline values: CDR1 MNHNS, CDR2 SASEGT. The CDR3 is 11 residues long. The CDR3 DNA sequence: TGTGCCAGCAGGACGGTAAACACCATATATTTT. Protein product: CASRTVNTIYF.

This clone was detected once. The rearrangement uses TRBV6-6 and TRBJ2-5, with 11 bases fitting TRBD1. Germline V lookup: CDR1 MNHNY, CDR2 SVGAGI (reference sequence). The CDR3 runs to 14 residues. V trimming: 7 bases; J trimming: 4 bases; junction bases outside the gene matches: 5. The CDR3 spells CASTRTGGIETQYF. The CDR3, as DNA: TGTGCCAGCACCCGGACAGGGGGCATAGAGACCCAGTACTTC.

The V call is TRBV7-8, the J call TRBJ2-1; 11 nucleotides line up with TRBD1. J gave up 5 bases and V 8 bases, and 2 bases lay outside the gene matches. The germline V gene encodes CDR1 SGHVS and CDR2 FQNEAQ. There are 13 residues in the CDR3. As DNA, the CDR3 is TGTGCCAGCGGGGACAGGGGGAACAATGAGCAGTTCTTC. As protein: CASGDRGNNEQFF.

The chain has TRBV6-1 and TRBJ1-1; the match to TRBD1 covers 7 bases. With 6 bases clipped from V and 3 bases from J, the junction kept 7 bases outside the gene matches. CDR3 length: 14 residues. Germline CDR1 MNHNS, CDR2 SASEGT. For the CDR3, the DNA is TGTGCCAGCAGAAAAGGACAGGACTACACTGAAGCTTTCTTT. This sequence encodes CASRKGQDYTEAFF.

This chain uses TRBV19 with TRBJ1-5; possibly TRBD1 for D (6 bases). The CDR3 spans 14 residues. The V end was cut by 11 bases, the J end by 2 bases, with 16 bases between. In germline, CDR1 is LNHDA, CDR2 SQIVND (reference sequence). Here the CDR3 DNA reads TGTGCCTCAGGGCCCAGGGGTCGCAATCAGCCCCAGCATTTT. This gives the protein CASGPRGRNQPQHF. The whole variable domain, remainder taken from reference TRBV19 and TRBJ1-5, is DGGITQSPKYLFRKEGQNVTLSCEQNLNHDAMYWYRQDPGQGLRLIYYSQIVNDFQKGDIAEGYSVSREKKESFPLTVTSAQKNPTAFYLCASGPRGRNQPQHFGDGTRLSIL.

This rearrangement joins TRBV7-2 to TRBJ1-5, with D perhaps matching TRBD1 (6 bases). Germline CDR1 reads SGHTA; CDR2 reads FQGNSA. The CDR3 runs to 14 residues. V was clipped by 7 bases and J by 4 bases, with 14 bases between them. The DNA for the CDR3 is TGTGCCAGCACCGTCGGGGGCCTAAATCAGCCCCAGCATTTT. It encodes CASTVGGLNQPQHF.

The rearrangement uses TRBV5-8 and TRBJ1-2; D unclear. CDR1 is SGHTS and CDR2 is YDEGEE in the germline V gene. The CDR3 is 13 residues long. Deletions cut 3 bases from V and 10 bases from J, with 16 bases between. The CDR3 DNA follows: TGTGCCAGCAGCTCCCGGCCCCCCGCAGACTACACCTTC. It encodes CASSSRPPADYTF.

As DNA, the CDR3 is TGTGCCAGCAGCTTTCCCGGGACAGCTGGGCACTACGAGCAGTACTTC. Translated, it gives CASSFPGTAGHYEQYF. V usage is TRBV7-8 and J usage is TRBJ2-7, with TRBD1 matching over 7 bases. Germline assignment: CDR1 SGHVS and CDR2 FQNEAQ. J was trimmed by 3 bases and V by 3 bases; bases with no gene match: 11. The CDR3 has 16 residues.

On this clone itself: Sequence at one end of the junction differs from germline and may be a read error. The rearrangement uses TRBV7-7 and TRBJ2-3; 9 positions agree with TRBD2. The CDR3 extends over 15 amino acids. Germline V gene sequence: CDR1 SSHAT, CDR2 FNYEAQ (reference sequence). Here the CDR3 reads CASSLNSGSGDTQYF. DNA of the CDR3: TGTGCTAGCAGCTTAAATAGCGGGAGTGGAGATACGCAGTATTTT.

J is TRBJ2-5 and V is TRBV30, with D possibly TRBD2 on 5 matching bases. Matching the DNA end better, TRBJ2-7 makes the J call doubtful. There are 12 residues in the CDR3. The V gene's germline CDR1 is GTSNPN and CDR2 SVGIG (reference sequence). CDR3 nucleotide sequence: TGTGCCTGGACCAACGGGGTTTCCGAGCAGTACTTC. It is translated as CAWTNGVSEQYF.

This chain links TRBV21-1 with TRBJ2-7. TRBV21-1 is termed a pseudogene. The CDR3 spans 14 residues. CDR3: CASSKVGRVYEQYF. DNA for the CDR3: TGTGCCAGCAGCAAAGTGGGTAGGGTCTACGAGCAGTACTTC.

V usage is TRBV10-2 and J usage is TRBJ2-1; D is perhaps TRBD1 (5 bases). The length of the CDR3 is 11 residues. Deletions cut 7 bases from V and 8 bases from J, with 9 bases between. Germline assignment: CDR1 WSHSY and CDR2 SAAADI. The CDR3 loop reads CASTQGYEQFF. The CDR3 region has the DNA TGCGCCAGCACTCAGGGCTATGAGCAGTTCTTC.

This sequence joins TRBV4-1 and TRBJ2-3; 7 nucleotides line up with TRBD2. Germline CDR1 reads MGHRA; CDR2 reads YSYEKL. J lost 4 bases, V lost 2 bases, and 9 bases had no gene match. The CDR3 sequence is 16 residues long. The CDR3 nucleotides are TGCGCCAGCAGCCAATTGGGCGGGAGTAACTCAGATACGCAGTATTTT. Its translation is CASSQLGGSNSDTQYF.

CDR3 sequence (DNA): TGTGCCAGCAGCTTAGGGCAGCAAGAGACCCAGTACTTC. As protein: CASSLGQQETQYF. The genes are TRBV7-3 and TRBJ2-5; D gene unclear. The CDR3 contains 13 residues. Germline CDR1 and CDR2: SGHTA and FQGTGA. V lost 2 bases and J lost 2, with 6 bases in between.

The CDR3 loop is CASSLMTGTFYEQYF. In DNA form, the CDR3 reads TGTGCCAGCAGCCTCATGACCGGGACCTTCTACGAGCAGTACTTC. This chain uses TRBV5-4 with TRBJ2-7; D could derive from TRBD1 or TRBD2 (5 bases each). The CDR3 extends over 15 amino acids. Germline CDR1 and CDR2: SGHNT and YYREEE (reference sequence). V lost 4 bases and J lost 3, with 17 bases in between.

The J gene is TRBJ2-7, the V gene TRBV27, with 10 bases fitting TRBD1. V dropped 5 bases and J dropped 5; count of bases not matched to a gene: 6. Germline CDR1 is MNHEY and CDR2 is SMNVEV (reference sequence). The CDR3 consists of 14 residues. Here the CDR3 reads CASSLLGQGNEQYF. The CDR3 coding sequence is TGTGCCAGCAGTCTACTGGGACAGGGGAACGAGCAGTACTTC.

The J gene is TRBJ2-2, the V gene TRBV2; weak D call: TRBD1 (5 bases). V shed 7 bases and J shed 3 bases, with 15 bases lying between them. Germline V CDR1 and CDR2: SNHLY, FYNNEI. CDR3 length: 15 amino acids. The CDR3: CASKALEGDTGELFF. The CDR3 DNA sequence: TGTGCCAGCAAGGCCCTCGAAGGGGACACCGGGGAGCTGTTTTTT.

The CDR3 protein is CASSTQGEETQYF. CDR3 nucleotide sequence: TGTGCCAGCAGTACACAGGGAGAGGAGACCCAGTACTTC. V is TRBV6-5 and J is TRBJ2-5, with D tentatively TRBD1 (6 bases). Germline CDR1 and CDR2: MNHEY and SVGAGI. The length of the CDR3 is 13 residues. V gave up 5 bases and J gave up 5 bases, with 12 bases separating them.

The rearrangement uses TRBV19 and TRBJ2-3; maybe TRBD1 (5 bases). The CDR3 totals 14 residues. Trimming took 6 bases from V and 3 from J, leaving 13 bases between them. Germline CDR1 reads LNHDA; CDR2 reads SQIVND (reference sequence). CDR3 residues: CASSPVTVTDTQYF. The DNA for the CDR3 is TGTGCCAGTAGCCCAGTGACAGTAACAGATACGCAGTATTTT.